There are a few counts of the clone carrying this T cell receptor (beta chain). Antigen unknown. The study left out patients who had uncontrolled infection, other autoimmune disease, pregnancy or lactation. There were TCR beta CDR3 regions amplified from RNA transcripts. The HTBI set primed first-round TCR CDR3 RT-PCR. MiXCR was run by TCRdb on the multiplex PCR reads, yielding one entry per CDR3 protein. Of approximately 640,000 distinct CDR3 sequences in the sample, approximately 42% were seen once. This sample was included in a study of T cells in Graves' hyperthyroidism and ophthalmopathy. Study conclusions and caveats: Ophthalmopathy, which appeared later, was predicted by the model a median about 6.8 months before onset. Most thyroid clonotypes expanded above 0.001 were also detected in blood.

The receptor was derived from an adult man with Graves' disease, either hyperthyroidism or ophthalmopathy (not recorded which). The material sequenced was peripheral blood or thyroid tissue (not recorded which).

CDR3 in DNA: TGTGCCAGCAGTGAATCCTCCCCGAGTGACTATGGCTACACCTTC. As protein: CASSESSPSDYGYTF. The chain uses TRBV2 and TRBJ1-2, with D uncertain. This CDR3 has 15 amino acids. V gave up 2 bases and J gave up 3 bases, with 13 bases separating them. Germline V CDR1 and CDR2: SNHLY, FYNNEI.